This passage covers 15 T cell receptor beta chains from one sample sequenced in a study of PD-1 blockade in classical Hodgkin lymphoma. The repertoire was sequenced with immunoSEQ multiplex PCR; TCRdb's copy has only in-frame clones and lacks some. The repertoire consists of roughly 50,000 clones, with about 89% occurring once and the leading ten covering about 6.7%. The time point was: cycle 4 day 1 (C4D1), after more than five weeks of nivolumab. Following autologous stem cell transplantation, relapse occurred in every patient, and exposure to brentuximab vedotin varied. Specimen: peripheral blood mononuclear cells (PBMCs), collected before the fourth cycle of nivolumab. Receptors were obtained from a human donor with classical Hodgkin lymphoma.

The V and J genes are TRBV6-5 and TRBJ1-5; the D gene is possibly TRBD1 (5 bases). The CDR3 totals 13 residues. Per the germline V gene, CDR1 is MNHEY and CDR2 is SVGAGI. Trimming stripped 6 bases from V and 9 bases from J, with 15 bases between. The CDR3 nucleotides are TGTGCCAGCAGCGACAATGCGAGGGGGCCCCAGCATTTT. Translation gives CASSDNARGPQHF.

The chain uses TRBV7-9 and TRBJ2-6; 8 positions match TRBD1. The V segment lost 3 bases and the J segment 0 bases; nucleotides outside the gene matches: 10. The CDR3 is made up of 19 amino acids. CDR1 and CDR2 from the germline V gene are SEHNR and FQNEAQ (reference sequence). The chain's CDR3 is CASSFIRGQGGSGANVLTF. As DNA, the CDR3 is TGTGCCAGCAGCTTTATCCGCGGACAGGGAGGCTCTGGGGCCAACGTCCTGACTTTC.

This chain joins TRBV28 and TRBJ1-4; D gene uncertain. CDR3 length: 17 amino acids. V was clipped by 5 bases and J by 8 bases, with 24 bases between them. Germline V lookup: CDR1 MDHEN, CDR2 SYDVKM. CDR3 sequence: CASSHHLDLSNSEKLFF. As DNA, the CDR3 is TGTGCCAGCAGTCACCATCTTGACCTATCTAATTCCGAAAAACTGTTTTTT. The whole variable domain, remainder taken from reference TRBV28 and TRBJ1-4, is DVKVTQSSRYLVKRTGEKVFLECVQDMDHENMFWYRQDPGLGLRLIYFSYDVKMKEKGDIPEGYSVSREKKERFSLILESASTNQTSMYLCASSHHLDLSNSEKLFFGSGTQLSVL.

To note about this clone: The sample carries other DNA sequences with the same CDR3. J is TRBJ2-3 and V is TRBV5-1, with 8 bases that match TRBD2. The J segment lost 4 bases and the V segment lost 0 bases, leaving 1 base of the junction unmatched. This CDR3 region has 14 residues. Germline values: CDR1 SGHRS, CDR2 YFSETQ. The DNA of the CDR3 is TGCGCCAGCAGCTTGGCAGCGGGGGCAGATACGCAGTATTTT. The encoded protein is CASSLAAGADTQYF.

The chain is built from TRBV7-6 and TRBJ2-7; no clear D. V gave up 5 bases and J gave up 3 bases, with 11 bases separating them. Germline lookup yields CDR1 SGHVS and CDR2 FNYEAQ. This CDR3 is built from 13 residues. The CDR3 DNA is TGTGCCAGCAGCCCAGGACCGGGCTACGAGCAGTACTTC. Its translation: CASSPGPGYEQYF.

This chain connects TRBV28 to TRBJ1-6; tentatively, D is TRBD1 (5 bases). Trimming took 0 bases from V and 7 from J, leaving 10 bases between them. CDR3 length equals 15 residues. Germline values: CDR1 MDHEN, CDR2 SYDVKM. CDR3: CASSLWRGANSPLHF. In DNA form, the CDR3 reads TGTGCCAGCAGTTTATGGCGAGGGGCCAATTCACCCCTCCACTTT.

This sequence joins TRBV7-8 and TRBJ2-2; 13 bases agree with TRBD2. The CDR3 length is 18 residues. CDR1 SGHVS and CDR2 FQNEAQ come from the germline V gene. V was pared by 5 bases and J by 4 bases, with 10 bases of the junction left unmatched. The CDR3 region has the DNA TGTGCCAGCAGCGTCGACCCGGGACTAGCGGGACTCACCGGGGAGCTGTTTTTT. It yields the protein CASSVDPGLAGLTGELFF.

J is TRBJ2-6 and V is TRBV7-3; 8 bases align to TRBD1. The CDR3 is 14 residues long. Germline CDR1 and CDR2: SGHTA and FQGTGA. V was pared by 5 bases and J by 12 bases, with 9 bases of the junction left unmatched. CDR3 sequence (DNA): TGTGCCAGCAGCCATCCGGGACAGGCTCCCGTCCTGACTTTC. Its protein is CASSHPGQAPVLTF. Based on the CDR3 plus reference TRBV7-3 and TRBJ2-6, the full variable domain is GAGVSQTPSNKVTEKGKYVELRCDPISGHTALYWYRQSLGQGPEFLIYFQGTGAADDSGLPNDRFFAVRPEGSVSTLKIQRTERGDSAVYLCASSHPGQAPVLTFGAGSRLTVL.

The chain employs TRBV19 and TRBJ2-3; perhaps TRBD1 as D (6 bases). Germline V gene data show CDR1 as LNHDA and CDR2 as SQIVND (reference sequence). Trimming took 7 bases from V and 2 from J, leaving 16 bases between them. This CDR3 region has 15 residues. In DNA form, the CDR3 reads TGTGCCAGTACTCCACAGGGTCTTTCCACAGATACGCAGTATTTT. It is translated as CASTPQGLSTDTQYF.

The chain carries TRBV7-2 and TRBJ2-5; D is uncertain. This CDR3 contains 11 residues. Trimming removed 5 bases at V and 1 base at J, with 2 bases between. Germline lookup yields CDR1 SGHTA and CDR2 FQGNSA. The CDR3 nucleotides read TGTGCCAGCAGCGTCCAAGAGACCCAGTACTTC. It is translated as CASSVQETQYF.

The chain carries TRBV5-4 and TRBJ2-3; no clear D. Germline V gene data show CDR1 as SGHNT and CDR2 as YYREEE (reference sequence). The CDR3 consists of 12 residues. The V end was cut by 2 bases, the J end by 4 bases, with 5 bases between. The CDR3 loop is CASSLWSDTQYF. The DNA of the CDR3 is TGTGCCAGCAGCTTATGGTCAGATACGCAGTATTTT.

The rearrangement links TRBV2 to TRBJ1-5; 7 positions match TRBD1. The J segment lost 7 bases and the V segment lost 7 bases, leaving 13 bases of the junction unmatched. The CDR3 is 15 amino acids. Germline CDR1 reads SNHLY; CDR2 reads FYNNEI. The CDR3 coding sequence is TGTGCCAGCATCGAGGGGAGGGGGCCGTCCCAGCCCCAGCATTTT. This gives the protein CASIEGRGPSQPQHF. The full variable domain, completed using reference TRBV2 and TRBJ1-5, is EPEVTQTPSHQVTQMGQEVILRCVPISNHLYFYWYRQILGQKVEFLVSFYNNEISEKSEIFDDQFSVERPDGSNFTLKIRSTKLEDSAMYFCASIEGRGPSQPQHFGDGTRLSIL.

The chain has TRBV19 and TRBJ2-2; TRBD1 matches at 7 bases. In germline, CDR1 is LNHDA, CDR2 SQIVND (reference sequence). V shed 5 bases and J 4 bases; nucleotides not matched to a gene: 4. CDR3 size: 14 residues. DNA of the CDR3: TGTGCCAGTAGTCGGGGACAGATCACCGGGGAGCTGTTTTTT. It yields the protein CASSRGQITGELFF.

The chain uses TRBV5-4 and TRBJ1-5, with 7 bases lining up with TRBD1. V was pared by 4 bases and J by 7 bases, with 8 bases of the junction left unmatched. The germline V gene has CDR1 SGHNT and CDR2 YYREEE (reference sequence). CDR3 length: 14 residues. CDR3 sequence reads: CASSRGGAGQPQHF. CDR3 DNA sequence: TGTGCCAGCAGCCGAGGGGGCGCGGGACAGCCCCAGCATTTT.

This clone is a singleton in its sample. The V call is TRBV7-9, the J call TRBJ2-7; D may correspond to TRBD1 or TRBD2 (6 bases each). Germline lookup yields CDR1 SEHNR and CDR2 FQNEAQ (reference sequence). This CDR3 has 15 amino acids. V lost 1 base and J 7 bases, leaving 17 bases between the germline ends. The CDR3 DNA is TGTGCCAGCAGCTTAGAGCTTAGGGGGGTCTCAGAGCAGTACTTC. Protein: CASSLELRGVSEQYF.